The 17 T cell receptor beta chains given below trace back to one sample, sequenced in a study of T cells in localized non-small cell lung cancer. The repertoire was sequenced with immunoSEQ multiplex PCR; TCRdb's copy has only in-frame clones and lacks some. The profile shows about 52,000 clones, more than 85% of them singletons. The starting material was PBMCs, obtained before any cancer treatment. Receptors were obtained from a female donor with stage II lung adenocarcinoma.

V gene TRBV15 combines with J gene TRBJ1-4, with D possibly matching TRBD1 (6 bases). Germline CDR1 and CDR2: LNHNV and YYDKDF (reference sequence). This CDR3 region has 17 residues. Trimming left V 4 bases short and J 3 bases short, with 18 bases between. The CDR3 protein is CATSNLKTGFPNEKLFF. CDR3 DNA sequence: TGTGCCACCAGCAATCTAAAAACAGGGTTCCCTAATGAAAAACTGTTTTTT.

The chain recombines TRBV5-4 with TRBJ1-1; no reliable D call. From germline, CDR1 is SGHNT and CDR2 YYREEE (reference sequence). The CDR3 consists of 15 residues. V lost 1 base and J lost 3, with 13 bases in between. As DNA, the CDR3 is TGTGCCAGCAGCTTGTCTACATATCGGGACACTGAAGCTTTCTTT. Its protein is CASSLSTYRDTEAFF.

In its sample, this clone was seen a few times. This chain joins TRBV10-3 and TRBJ2-4, with a weak D call TRBD2 (5 bases). CDR3 size: 15 residues. Germline values: CDR1 ENHRY, CDR2 SYGVKD. V dropped 3 bases and J dropped 3 bases, with 12 bases sitting between them. CDR3 bases: TGTGCCATCAGTGAATCCGAAGGGAGCAAAAACATTCAGTACTTC. Protein: CAISESEGSKNIQYF.

This clone came up a few times. The chain couples TRBV18 to TRBJ1-1, with 9 bases aligning to TRBD1. V was pared by 3 bases and J by 4 bases, with 6 bases of the junction left unmatched. CDR3 size: 15 residues. Germline V lookup: CDR1 KGHSH, CDR2 LQKENI. CDR3 sequence: CASSPLGQGGTEAFF. Written as DNA, the CDR3 is TGTGCCAGCTCACCCTTGGGACAGGGTGGCACTGAAGCTTTCTTT.

The J gene is TRBJ1-2, the V gene TRBV5-4, with D maybe TRBD1 (5 bases). Germline-derived CDR1 and CDR2 are SGHNT and YYREEE (reference sequence). This CDR3 spans 15 amino acids. V lost 5 bases, J lost 0 bases, and 14 bases lay in between. Here the CDR3 DNA reads TGTGCCAGCAGGGCCAGGGCGATAGCTAACTATGGCTACACCTTC. Protein sequence: CASRARAIANYGYTF.

CDR3 bases: TGCGCCAGCAGCCGAGGACAGACTAACACTGAAGCTTTCTTT. As protein: CASSRGQTNTEAFF. The J gene is TRBJ1-1, the V gene TRBV4-1; possibly TRBD1 for D (6 bases). CDR1 MGHRA and CDR2 YSYEKL come from the germline V gene. V was trimmed by 4 bases and J by 2 bases, leaving 11 bases between them. CDR3 length equals 14 residues.

The J gene is TRBJ1-2, the V gene TRBV6-5, with D unclear. The CDR3 is 13 amino acids. V was pared by 6 bases and J by 6 bases, with 14 bases between. Germline CDR1 MNHEY, CDR2 SVGAGI. CDR3 sequence: CASSQHGRNGYTF. The CDR3 DNA reads TGTGCCAGCAGCCAGCACGGGCGGAATGGCTACACCTTC.

The chain links TRBV19 to TRBJ2-1, with 7 nucleotides matching TRBD2. After removal of 0 bases from V and 11 bases from J, the junction contained 16 bases not matched to a gene. CDR1 LNHDA and CDR2 SQIVND come from the germline V gene (reference sequence). The CDR3 totals 17 residues. The CDR3 DNA follows: TGTGCCAGTAGTATAGATCTCGGACTAGGGCTTCAAGTTAAGCAGTTCTTC. Its translation: CASSIDLGLGLQVKQFF.

J is TRBJ1-1 and V is TRBV2; D is uncertain. The germline CDR1 and CDR2 sequences are SNHLY and FYNNEI. Trimming stripped 1 base from V and 4 bases from J, with 7 bases between. The CDR3 length is 13 residues. The CDR3 coding sequence is TGTGCCAGCAGTGAAGTTGAGGGCACTGAAGCTTTCTTT. Translated, it gives CASSEVEGTEAFF.

The table lists this clone with a count of one. V is TRBV11-1 and J is TRBJ2-3; unclear D gene. Looked up from germline, CDR1 is SGHAT and CDR2 is FQDESV (reference sequence). Trimming took off 3 bases at V and 5 bases at J, with 18 bases between the two ends. This CDR3 is 16 amino acids long. The CDR3 loop is CASSLHRAPGRDTQYF. As DNA, the CDR3 is TGTGCCAGCAGCTTGCATCGGGCCCCGGGCAGAGATACGCAGTATTTT.

This chain links TRBV19 with TRBJ1-6; 7 positions agree with TRBD1. The CDR3 covers 14 residues. Germline V gene data show CDR1 as LNHDA and CDR2 as SQIVND (reference sequence). J gave up 4 bases and V 8 bases, and 5 bases lay outside the gene matches. Written as DNA, the CDR3 is TGTGCCAGTGAAGAGACAGGGTATAATTCACCCCTCCACTTT. This sequence encodes CASEETGYNSPLHF. The complete variable domain, with remaining parts taken from reference TRBV19 and TRBJ1-6, reads DGGITQSPKYLFRKEGQNVTLSCEQNLNHDAMYWYRQDPGQGLRLIYYSQIVNDFQKGDIAEGYSVSREKKESFPLTVTSAQKNPTAFYLCASEETGYNSPLHFGNGTRLTVT.

This chain joins TRBV9 and TRBJ2-3, with D hard to call. CDR3 length: 17 amino acids. Germline loops: CDR1 SGDLS, CDR2 YYNGEE. The V gene lost 3 bases and the J gene lost 4 bases, with 21 bases spanning the gap. The CDR3 reads CASSETTTRQGPDTQYF. The DNA of the CDR3 is TGTGCCAGCAGCGAGACCACCACCCGCCAAGGACCAGATACGCAGTATTTT.

The CDR3 protein is CASSIRAISYEQYF. DNA of the CDR3: TGTGCCAGTAGTATAAGGGCGATTTCCTACGAGCAGTACTTC. J is TRBJ2-7 and V is TRBV19; D is unresolved. V lost 2 bases, J lost 1 base, and 9 bases lay in between. Germline V CDR1 and CDR2: LNHDA, SQIVND (reference sequence). This CDR3 comprises 14 residues.

The chain carries TRBV7-6 and TRBJ1-4; D uncertain. The CDR3 length is 13 residues. CDR1 is SGHVS, CDR2 FNYEAQ, per germline. Trimming took 1 base from V and 8 from J, leaving 8 bases between them. The CDR3 region has the DNA TGTGCCAGCAGCTTAGGGAGTAGAGAAAAACTGTTTTTT. Translating it yields CASSLGSREKLFF.

V is TRBV6-6 and J is TRBJ2-1; D may be TRBD2 (5 bases). Trimming shortened V by 2 bases and J by 4 bases, and 12 bases separated the two germline ends. Germline lookup yields CDR1 MNHNY and CDR2 SVGAGI (reference sequence). This CDR3 has 15 residues. The CDR3 is CASSYLRAGYNEQFF. CDR3 sequence (DNA): TGTGCCAGCAGTTACCTGCGGGCGGGTTACAATGAGCAGTTCTTC.

This clone has more than one count but fewer than ten. The chain is built from TRBV2 and TRBJ1-6; D may be TRBD1 (5 bases). The CDR3 is 14 residues long. Between the trimmed V and J ends, which lost 3 bases and 10 bases, there was a span of 13 bases. CDR1 and CDR2 from the germline V gene are SNHLY and FYNNEI. In DNA form, the CDR3 reads TGTGCCAGCAGTGAGTCCAGGGTACGGTCACCCCTCCACTTT. The encoded protein is CASSESRVRSPLHF.

This chain connects TRBV6-5 to TRBJ2-3; D remains ambiguous. This CDR3 region has 15 residues. V was shortened by 0 bases and J by 0 bases, with 7 bases between the two germline ends. Germline V gene lookup returns CDR1 MNHEY and CDR2 SVGAGI. The CDR3 sequence: CASSYSGSSTDTQYF. DNA of the CDR3: TGTGCCAGCAGTTACTCGGGATCTAGCACAGATACGCAGTATTTT.